This TCR beta chain was profiled in a study of blood T cell repertoires in COVID-19 (dated by TCRdb to 2019 to 2021). General notes on the study: The collaborator samples originated in the United States, Italy and Spain and spanned the acute and convalescent phases of COVID-19. The material from the prospective study consisted of cDNA or gDNA derived from T cells, B-cell-depleted T cells, or PBMCs. Subjects who had been exposed to COVID-19, were actively infected with it, or had recovered from it provided the deeply sampled blood TCRbeta repertoires that made up the dataset. The repertoires were released in a freely available public database meant as a resource for research on the immune response to SARS-CoV-2. The samples were drawn from two sources: the first 160 participants of the ongoing ImmuneRACE study, and 1,000 to 1,500 subjects contributed by 6 global collaborators. The sample metadata nearly always contained a de-identified subject ID, COVID-19 status, age in years and sex. Where available, HLA class I and class II types were taken from metadata supplied by the sample provider and were not determined by assay-based typing.

Collaborating institutions collected whole blood in K2EDTA tubes following their own protocols. For TCRbeta analysis, collaborator samples were shipped as frozen whole blood, as isolated PBMCs, or as DNA extracted from either sample type. TCRbeta CDR3 regions were amplified from genomic DNA using the immunoSEQ Assay, a bias-controlled multiplex PCR. Per the source publication's procedure: Nucleated cell counts per sample were estimated from amplification of reference gene primers within the assay. Sequence reads were collapsed and filtered to measure the absolute abundance of every unique TCRbeta CDR3 rearrangement. For each sample, productive Simpson clonality was calculated as the square root of Simpson's diversity index over productive rearrangements. TCRdb provides this immuneACCESS table in a form limited to in-frame rearrangements. Some clones are lacking; in checked studies, under half of them reflect an unresolved V gene, and why the rest are absent is not known. V and J calls and clone size are copied from that table; D and trimming were computed from the DNA. The sample records about 210,000 clones, about 86% of which are singletons. Jointly, the top ten make up 1.5% of the sample.

What the study reported, not specific to this receptor: The amount of clinical and demographic metadata varied by source and participant and was provided uncurated.

Concerning this clone: This receptor's antigen is unknown. No base quality values were provided; no much bigger clone lies one nucleotide off. This sample includes further DNA sequences coding for the same CDR3.

V lost 4 bases and J lost 10 bases, and the count of bases not matched to a germline gene is 7. The germline V gene specifies SGHRS as CDR1 and YFSETQ as CDR2. The CDR3, cysteine through phenylalanine, is 15 amino acids long. CDR3 DNA only is kept here, 45 bases in frame from base 1. The source is a man between 18 and 29 years old with active or convalescent COVID-19. Input material: peripheral blood. This chain is built from TRBV5-1 and TRBJ1-6, and TRBD1 aligns with 11 junction nucleotides. The sequence in DNA is TGCGCCAGCAGCCCCAAGGGACAGGGGGGATCACCCCTCCACTTT. It specifies CASSPKGQGGSPLHF. The reference TRBV5-1 and TRBJ1-6 proteins fill in what lies around the CDR3, so the full variable domain reads KAGVTQTPRYLIKTRGQQVTLSCSPISGHRSVSWYQQTPGQGLQFLFEYFSETQRNKGNFPGRFSGRQFSNSRSEMNVSTLELGDSALYLCASSPKGQGGSPLHFGNGTRLTVT.